These 25 T cell receptor beta chains were all obtained from the same sample, sequenced in a study of OX40 agonist ivuxolimab in advanced cancers. Generated by immunoSEQ multiplex PCR, the TCRdb table keeps only in-frame clones and is missing some. The sample has 20,000 or so clones; 90% are singletons. This specimen consisted of CD4+ or CD8+ T cells sorted from blood, obtained in a trial of the OX40 agonist ivuxolimab. The receptors shown here come from an adult with an advanced solid tumor such as melanoma, head and neck, liver or kidney cancer.

The V call is TRBV9, the J call TRBJ2-7; D might be TRBD1 (5 bases). The CDR3 contains 13 residues. Germline CDR1 is SGDLS and CDR2 is YYNGEE. The V end was cut by 3 bases, the J end by 0 bases, with 7 bases between. The CDR3 sequence: CASSGQLSYEQYF. The CDR3 DNA reads as TGTGCCAGCAGCGGACAGCTCTCCTACGAGCAGTACTTC.

Relative to its sample, this clone is medium-sized. The rearrangement links TRBV7-2 to TRBJ1-3; D is perhaps TRBD1 (5 bases). V lost 5 bases, J lost 3 bases, and 8 bases lay in between. The CDR3 contains 13 residues. From germline, CDR1 is SGHTA and CDR2 FQGNSA. The CDR3 reads CASSPTGGNTIYF. The CDR3 bases are TGTGCCAGCAGCCCAACAGGTGGAAACACCATATATTTT.

The V gene is TRBV1, the J gene TRBJ2-1; TRBD2, as called in the table, went unchecked against the DNA. TRBV1 is a pseudogene. The CDR3 has 16 residues. CDR3: CTSSQEVNRSYNEQFF. CDR3 DNA sequence: TGCACCAGCAGCCAAGAAGTCAATAGATCCTACAATGAGCAGTTCTTC.

The chain has TRBV28 and TRBJ2-2; the D is unclear. The CDR3 spans 13 residues. Trimming left V 2 bases short and J 6 bases short, with 7 bases between. Germline CDR1 is MDHEN and CDR2 is SYDVKM. This CDR3 is CASSLTTPGELFF. For the CDR3, the DNA is TGTGCCAGCAGTTTAACCACCCCCGGGGAGCTGTTTTTT.

J is TRBJ1-2 and V is TRBV6-6, with D possibly being TRBD1 (5 bases). Trimming removed 4 bases at V and 2 bases at J, with 11 bases between. CDR3 length equals 14 residues. Germline-derived CDR1 and CDR2 are MNHNY and SVGAGI (reference sequence). The CDR3 sequence is CASSLPGLNYGYTF. Written as DNA, the CDR3 is TGTGCCAGCAGTTTACCGGGACTAAACTATGGCTACACCTTC.

The V gene is TRBV28, the J gene TRBJ2-1, with 10 nucleotides matching TRBD2. The junction had 8 bases not matched to a gene; V was cut back by 7 bases and J by 5 bases. The CDR3 spans 15 residues. Germline CDR1 reads MDHEN; CDR2 reads SYDVKM. The chain's CDR3 is CASNPGLARNNEQFF. DNA for the CDR3: TGTGCCAGCAATCCGGGACTAGCGAGAAACAATGAGCAGTTCTTC.

The genes are TRBV6-5 and TRBJ2-2; 14 bases agree with TRBD2. J gave up 6 bases and V 4 bases, and 4 bases lay outside the gene matches. CDR3 size: 16 residues. CDR1 MNHEY and CDR2 SVGAGI come from the germline V gene. The chain's CDR3 is CASSFGLAGGPGELFF. CDR3 in DNA: TGTGCCAGCAGTTTCGGACTAGCGGGAGGTCCCGGGGAGCTGTTTTTT.

This chain joins TRBV11-3 and TRBJ2-1; D perhaps matches TRBD2 (6 bases). CDR3 size: 15 residues. The germline gives CDR1 SGHNT, CDR2 YENEEA. The ends were cut back, 1 base at V and 2 bases at J, with 9 bases in the middle. The CDR3 DNA reads TGTGCCAGCAGCTTAGGCCGACTAGCCTACAATGAGCAGTTCTTC. Its translation is CASSLGRLAYNEQFF. Filled out from reference TRBV11-3 and TRBJ2-1, the complete variable domain reads EAGVVQSPRYKIIEKKQPVAFWCNPISGHNTLYWYLQNLGQGPELLIRYENEEAVDDSQLPKDRFSAERLKGVDSTLKIQPAELGDSAVYLCASSLGRLAYNEQFFGPGTRLTVL.

The V and J genes are TRBV14 and TRBJ2-2, with 7 bases lining up with TRBD1. V dropped 0 bases and J dropped 1; count of bases not matched to a gene: 14. Germline CDR1 SGHDN, CDR2 FVKESK. The CDR3 has 20 residues. In DNA form, the CDR3 reads TGTGCCAGCAGCCAAGATTTAATAACAGGGGACCTCCAGAACACCGGGGAGCTGTTTTTT. As protein: CASSQDLITGDLQNTGELFF.

This sequence joins TRBV6-6 and TRBJ2-1; 8 bases agree with TRBD1. CDR3 length: 15 residues. Germline CDR1 is MNHNY and CDR2 is SVGAGI (reference sequence). V gave up 5 bases and J gave up 3 bases; unmatched junction bases: 6. In DNA, the CDR3 is TGTGCCAGCAGTCCCGACAGGGGTATCTACAATGAGCAGTTCTTC. As protein: CASSPDRGIYNEQFF.

The chain carries TRBV4-1 and TRBJ2-1; D might be TRBD2 (5 bases). Trimming took off 9 bases at V and 9 bases at J, with 15 bases between the two ends. The CDR3 covers 12 residues. Germline V lookup: CDR1 MGHRA, CDR2 YSYEKL. The CDR3 nucleotides are TGCGCCAGTCATCCGGGGAGCGGTGAGCAGTTCTTC. It specifies CASHPGSGEQFF.

This chain connects TRBV6-4 to TRBJ2-7, with TRBD1 matching 11 bases. The CDR3 contains 14 residues. V gave up 3 bases and J gave up 7 bases; unmatched junction bases: 5. CDR1 and CDR2 from the germline V gene are MRHNA and SNTAGT. The CDR3 protein is CASSERDRGNEQYF. For the CDR3, the DNA is TGTGCCAGCAGTGAAAGGGACAGGGGGAATGAGCAGTACTTC.

CDR3 in amino acids: CASSVEASGTPSTDTQYF. The CDR3 DNA sequence: TGTGCCAGCAGCGTAGAGGCTAGCGGGACCCCTAGCACAGATACGCAGTATTTT. The V call is TRBV9, the J call TRBJ2-3; 9 bases line up with TRBD2. After removal of 0 bases from V and 0 bases from J, the junction contained 8 bases not matched to a gene. Germline CDR1 is SGDLS and CDR2 is YYNGEE. The CDR3 covers 18 residues.

This clone was observed a single time. The rearrangement links TRBV7-9 to TRBJ2-5; D gene uncertain. Germline CDR1 SEHNR, CDR2 FQNEAQ (reference sequence). This CDR3 comprises 13 residues. Between the trimmed V and J ends, which lost 5 bases and 5 bases, there was a span of 12 bases. CDR3 loop: CASSPVEFETQYF. CDR3 coding DNA: TGTGCCAGCAGCCCCGTTGAATTCGAGACCCAGTACTTC.

V usage is TRBV6-1 and J usage is TRBJ1-2; D not resolved. There are 15 residues in the CDR3. Germline CDR1 is MNHNS and CDR2 is SASEGT. Trimming took off 4 bases at V and 8 bases at J, with 20 bases between the two ends. The CDR3 DNA is TGTGCCAGCAGTGCCTCCCTCACAATCTACTTGGGCTACACCTTC. Its protein is CASSASLTIYLGYTF.

The J gene is TRBJ2-7, the V gene TRBV19; possibly TRBD1 for D (5 bases). V lost 3 bases and J 2 bases, leaving 11 bases between the germline ends. CDR1 is LNHDA, CDR2 SQIVND, per germline (reference sequence). The CDR3 totals 14 residues. The chain's CDR3 is CASSIGRVAYEQYF. The CDR3 nucleotides read TGTGCCAGTAGTATTGGCAGGGTAGCCTACGAGCAGTACTTC.

The chain uses TRBV29-1 and TRBJ2-2; 8 nucleotides line up with TRBD2. The germline gives CDR1 SQVTM, CDR2 ANQGSEA. The CDR3 spans 18 residues. V was pared by 7 bases and J by 4 bases, with 20 bases of the junction left unmatched. The CDR3 protein is CSALLFVGTRGFTGELFF. DNA for the CDR3: TGCAGCGCTCTCCTTTTTGTAGGGACTAGAGGGTTCACCGGGGAGCTGTTTTTT.

This clone turned up a few times. The chain couples TRBV2 to TRBJ2-5, with D possibly TRBD1 on 5 matching bases. The germline gives CDR1 SNHLY, CDR2 FYNNEI. There are 15 residues in the CDR3. Trimming cost V 5 bases and J 5 bases, with 18 bases left between them. CDR3 amino acids: CASSPPLSGPETQYF. As DNA, the CDR3 is TGTGCCAGCAGTCCCCCCTTATCAGGGCCGGAGACCCAGTACTTC.

The chain combines TRBV28 with TRBJ2-1; 13 positions agree with TRBD2. The CDR3 has 14 amino acids. V shed 8 bases and J 10 bases; nucleotides not matched to a gene: 8. Germline values: CDR1 MDHEN, CDR2 SYDVKM. The DNA for the CDR3 is TGTGCCAGCGGAGGACTAGCGGGAGTTAGGGAGCAGTTCTTC. Translating it yields CASGGLAGVREQFF.

The chain has TRBV21-1 and TRBJ2-3. TRBV21-1 is a pseudogene. CDR3 length: 12 residues. The CDR3 region is CASSRMQDTQYF. In DNA, the CDR3 is TGTGCCAGCAGCCGGATGCAAGATACGCAGTATTTT.

The chain couples TRBV7-3 to TRBJ2-3; D gene unclear. Trimming shortened V by 2 bases and J by 1 base, and 13 bases separated the two germline ends. From germline, CDR1 is SGHTA and CDR2 FQGTGA. The CDR3 is 16 amino acids. The CDR3 DNA reads TGTGCCAGCAGCTTAGGGATCCTTTCTGGCACAGATACGCAGTATTTT. It specifies CASSLGILSGTDTQYF.

The chain recombines TRBV4-3 with TRBJ2-5; D gene unclear. The CDR3 spans 15 residues. Germline V gene data show CDR1 as LGHNA and CDR2 as YSLEER. V lost 0 bases and J lost 1, with 9 bases in between. CDR3 loop: CASSQDTGRQETQYF. CDR3 sequence (DNA): TGCGCCAGCAGCCAAGATACGGGTCGCCAAGAGACCCAGTACTTC.

The table lists this clone with a count of one. CDR3 residues: CASSQVRDRGVNQPQHF. In nucleotides, the CDR3 is TGTGCCAGCAGCCAAGTCCGGGACAGGGGGGTAAATCAGCCCCAGCATTTT. This rearrangement joins TRBV4-2 to TRBJ1-5; 11 nucleotides agree with TRBD1. CDR3 length: 17 residues. The J segment lost 4 bases and the V segment lost 1 base, leaving 6 bases of the junction unmatched. CDR1 LGHNA and CDR2 YNFKEQ come from the germline V gene.

The V gene is TRBV5-5, the J gene TRBJ1-1; no clear D gene. Trimming took 2 bases from V and 7 from J, leaving 15 bases between them. Looked up from germline, CDR1 is SGHKS and CDR2 is YYEKEE (reference sequence). The CDR3 sequence is 14 residues long. The CDR3 loop reads CASSFTTGIGEAFF. The CDR3 nucleotides read TGTGCCAGCAGCTTCACCACCGGAATAGGTGAAGCTTTCTTT.

This chain connects TRBV28 to TRBJ1-1, with D maybe TRBD1 (6 bases). V was cut by 7 bases and J by 4 bases, with 19 bases left in between. The CDR3 spans 15 residues. The germline V gene has CDR1 MDHEN and CDR2 SYDVKM. CDR3: CASTAAGGIVTEAFF. The CDR3 DNA sequence: TGTGCCAGCACGGCGGCGGGGGGCATTGTCACTGAAGCTTTCTTT.